The 14 T cell receptor beta chains in this list originate from one sample, sequenced in a study of early T cells in non-severe SARS-CoV-2 infection. A single record per CDR3 protein comes from TCRdb applying MiXCR to the 5' RACE reads. The sample holds about 83,000 distinct CDR3 sequences; roughly an eighth are singletons and the top ten take just over 6.5%. The sequenced material came from whole blood. These receptors were obtained from an adult who was a healthcare worker with PCR-confirmed SARS-CoV-2 infection or an uninfected control (not recorded which).

The V gene is TRBV29-1, the J gene TRBJ1-1, with D uncertain. Trimming took off 7 bases at V and 5 bases at J, with 20 bases between the two ends. The CDR3 length is 14 residues. Germline loops: CDR1 SQVTM, CDR2 ANQGSEA. CDR3 coding DNA: TGCAGCGCCGCATCCGACGGTTTTGGTACTGAAGCTTTCTTT. Protein product: CSAASDGFGTEAFF. Full variable domain (outside the CDR3, taken from reference TRBV29-1 and TRBJ1-1): SAVISQKPSRDICQRGTSLTIQCQVDSQVTMMFWYRQQPGQSLTLIATANQGSEATYESGFVIDKFPISRPNLTFSTLTVSNMSPEDSSIYLCSAASDGFGTEAFFGQGTRLTVV.

In this sample, this clonotype turned up a few times. The chain recombines TRBV10-3 with TRBJ2-3; TRBD2 agrees at 8 bases. The CDR3 covers 17 residues. Germline lookup yields CDR1 ENHRY and CDR2 SYGVKD. V trimming: 7 bases; J trimming: 6 bases; junction bases outside the gene matches: 18. The CDR3 coding sequence is TGTGCCATCACCTCCGGGACTAGAAGCTACTCTGAGGATACGCAGTATTTT. Amino acid sequence: CAITSGTRSYSEDTQYF.

This clonotype was picked up a small number of times. This CDR3 reads CAWSQAAGSGELFF. CDR3 bases: TGTGCCTGGAGTCAAGCAGCCGGGAGCGGGGAGCTGTTTTTT. The chain has TRBV30 and TRBJ2-2, with D tentatively TRBD2 (6 bases). The CDR3 sequence is 14 residues long. Trimming left V 2 bases short and J 7 bases short, with 14 bases between. The germline V gene encodes CDR1 GTSNPN and CDR2 SVGIG (reference sequence). Full variable domain (outside the CDR3, taken from reference TRBV30 and TRBJ2-2): SQTIHQWPATLVQPVGSPLSLECTVEGTSNPNLYWYRQAAGRGLQLLFYSVGIGQISSEVPQNLSASRPQDRQFILSSKKLLLSDSGFYLCAWSQAAGSGELFFGEGSRLTVL.

This clonotype has a count of ten or more. At one end, the junction sequence differs from germline, possibly due to a read error. The chain has TRBV5-1 and TRBJ1-1, with D maybe TRBD1 (5 bases). This CDR3 contains 14 residues. Germline assignment: CDR1 SGHRS and CDR2 YFSETQ. The CDR3 DNA is TGCGCCAGCAGAGCTTGGGACGGAAACACTGAAGTTTTCTTT. This gives the protein CASRAWDGNTEVFF.

This chain joins TRBV18 and TRBJ2-5; D not resolved. Trimming stripped 3 bases from V and 2 bases from J, with 7 bases between. Germline V gene sequence: CDR1 KGHSH, CDR2 LQKENI. The CDR3 totals 13 residues. The CDR3 DNA follows: TGTGCCAGCTCACCGGGCAGTCAAGAGACCCAGTACTTC. The encoded protein is CASSPGSQETQYF. The whole variable domain, remainder taken from reference TRBV18 and TRBJ2-5, is NAGVMQNPRHLVRRRGQEARLRCSPMKGHSHVYWYRQLPEEGLKFMVYLQKENIIDESGMPKERFSAEFPKEGPSILRIQQVVRGDSAAYFCASSPGSQETQYFGPGTRLLVL.

This clonotype was observed a handful of times. This chain links TRBV7-2 with TRBJ2-4, with TRBD2 as a possible D gene (6 bases). Germline V gene lookup returns CDR1 SGHTA and CDR2 FQGNSA. The V and J ends lost 3 bases and 8 bases respectively, with 17 bases between them. The CDR3 has 15 amino acids. In nucleotides, the CDR3 is TGTGCCAGCAGCTTCAGGGCGGGAACGATGTACATTCAGTACTTC. It specifies CASSFRAGTMYIQYF.

This clonotype showed up many times. The chain is built from TRBV7-2 and TRBJ1-2; unclear D gene. The CDR3 spans 13 residues. The germline gives CDR1 SGHTA, CDR2 FQGNSA. V was trimmed by 5 bases and J by 5 bases, leaving 12 bases between them. DNA of the CDR3: TGTGCCAGCAGCCGAGGGCAGCGTTATGGCTACACCTTC. Its protein product is CASSRGQRYGYTF.

This clonotype turned up a few times. This chain links TRBV6-6 with TRBJ2-1, with TRBD1 identical over 8 bases. Germline V lookup: CDR1 MNHNY, CDR2 SVGAGI (reference sequence). The CDR3 has 15 amino acids. Losses at the gene ends were 5 bases for V and 4 bases for J; bases not matched to a gene: 7. The CDR3 here is CASSGTGPSYNEQFF. The CDR3 DNA is TGTGCCAGCAGTGGGACAGGCCCCTCATACAATGAGCAGTTCTTC.

This clonotype was counted a few times. The V and J genes are TRBV30 and TRBJ2-2; TRBD1 aligns across 7 bases. J gave up 0 bases and V 8 bases, and 6 bases lay outside the gene matches. The germline V gene encodes CDR1 GTSNPN and CDR2 SVGIG (reference sequence). This CDR3 contains 14 residues. The CDR3 sequence: CAGRGTANTGELFF. The CDR3 nucleotides are TGTGCCGGCAGGGGGACAGCGAACACCGGGGAGCTGTTTTTT.

This clonotype was recorded a few times. The J gene is TRBJ2-1, the V gene TRBV19; D is possibly TRBD1 (5 bases). The germline V and J ends were trimmed by 5 bases and 5 bases, with 13 bases remaining between them. The CDR3 has 14 residues. Germline values: CDR1 LNHDA, CDR2 SQIVND (reference sequence). CDR3 sequence reads: CASSVSVGHNEQFF. CDR3 nucleotides: TGTGCCAGTAGTGTGTCGGTGGGGCACAATGAGCAGTTCTTC.

The chain is built from TRBV7-8 and TRBJ2-3; a possible D gene is TRBD2 (6 bases). The V gene lost 4 bases and the J gene lost 0 bases, with 8 bases spanning the gap. CDR3 size: 14 residues. CDR1 SGHVS and CDR2 FQNEAQ come from the germline V gene. The CDR3 reads CASSSGTSTDTQYF. CDR3 in DNA: TGTGCCAGCAGCTCAGGGACTAGCACAGATACGCAGTATTTT.

The V call is TRBV7-2, the J call TRBJ2-7; 13 bases map to TRBD2. Germline values: CDR1 SGHTA, CDR2 FQGNSA. The CDR3 sequence is 17 residues long. The junction had 9 bases not matched to a gene; V was cut back by 2 bases and J by 5 bases. The CDR3: CASSLRRTSGRADEQYF. The DNA of the CDR3 is TGTGCCAGCAGCTTAAGAAGAACTAGCGGGAGGGCCGACGAGCAGTACTTC. Together with reference TRBV7-2 and TRBJ2-7, the CDR3 gives the full variable domain: GAGVSQSPSNKVTEKGKDVELRCDPISGHTALYWYRQSLGQGLEFLIYFQGNSAPDKSGLPSDRFSAERTGGSVSTLTIQRTQQEDSAVYLCASSLRRTSGRADEQYFGPGTRLTVT.

This clonotype was seen at least ten times. The chain combines TRBV7-2 with TRBJ2-1; D is uncertain. Germline V lookup: CDR1 SGHTA, CDR2 FQGNSA. V lost 5 bases, J lost 3 bases, and 14 bases lay in between. The CDR3 totals 15 residues. This CDR3 is CASSLLGPNYNEQFF. The CDR3 DNA is TGTGCCAGCAGCCTACTGGGCCCGAACTACAATGAGCAGTTCTTC.

The chain couples TRBV20-1 to TRBJ2-3; D unresolved. Trimming left V 0 bases short and J 2 bases short, with 9 bases between. This CDR3 region has 14 residues. Per the germline V gene, CDR1 is DFQATT and CDR2 is SNEGSKA (reference sequence). In nucleotides, the CDR3 is TGCAGTGCTAGAGATTCGGTTTTCACAGATACGCAGTATTTT. Its translation is CSARDSVFTDTQYF.